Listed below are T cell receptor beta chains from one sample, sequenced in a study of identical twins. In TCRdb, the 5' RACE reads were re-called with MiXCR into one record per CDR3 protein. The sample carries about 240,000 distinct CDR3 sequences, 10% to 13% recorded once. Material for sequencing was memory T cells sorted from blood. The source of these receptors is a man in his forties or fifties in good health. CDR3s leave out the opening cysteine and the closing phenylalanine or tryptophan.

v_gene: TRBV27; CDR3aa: ASSLSIAGLAGVEQS
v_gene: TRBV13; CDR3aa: ASSLTRAGGYT
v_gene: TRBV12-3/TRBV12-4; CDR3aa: ASSQQLSGELF
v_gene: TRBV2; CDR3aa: ASSNVLALKDTQY
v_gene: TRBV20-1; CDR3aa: SARGDSEFYEQY
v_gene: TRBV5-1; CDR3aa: ASSAQTDFAGYT
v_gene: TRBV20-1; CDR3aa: SANDGGGFQAYEQY
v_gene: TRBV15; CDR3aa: ATSERGGSNQPQH
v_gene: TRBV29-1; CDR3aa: SVDIVGTGGSRREKLF
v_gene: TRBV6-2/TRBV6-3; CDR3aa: ASTSYNEQF
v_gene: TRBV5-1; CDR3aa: ASSLGPLEGQQF
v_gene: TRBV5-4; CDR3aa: ASSLEPGYKAYEQY
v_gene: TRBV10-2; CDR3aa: AGKDRGQELF
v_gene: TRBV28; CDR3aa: ASREEGSPTDTQY
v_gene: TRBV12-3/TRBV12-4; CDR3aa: ASSPSGRATDTQY
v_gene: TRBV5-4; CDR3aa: ASSLGTRVHEQF
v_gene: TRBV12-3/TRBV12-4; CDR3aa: ASSTWTDNSPLH
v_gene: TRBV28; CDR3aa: ASSSLLNTEAF